The clone carrying this T cell receptor (beta chain) occurred many times. As yet, its antigen is unknown. The data were obtained in a study of T cells in Graves' hyperthyroidism and ophthalmopathy. Overall study findings and caveats: Prediction of ophthalmopathy progression came a median around 6 months pre-onset.

V lost 5 bases and J lost 0, with 21 bases in between. CDR3 length: 18 residues. CDR1 is SGHTA and CDR2 is FQGNSA in the germline V gene. For Graves' hyperthyroidism to be stable, ophthalmopathy could not progress within 18 months. Newly diagnosed hyperthyroidism, duration under 2 months, in patients aged 18 to 65. On the basis of clinical symptoms, serum thyroxine and TRAb, thyroid ultrasound and orbital computed tomography, diagnoses were made. What was amplified from RNA transcripts were TCR beta CDR3 regions. HTBI primers drove first-round RT-PCR of the TCR CDR3. MiXCR, run by TCRdb on the multiplex PCR reads, gives a single entry per CDR3 protein. The top ten clones hold roughly an eighth of a sample with around 420,000 distinct CDR3 sequences, 15% to 18% of them seen once.

This sequence was found in a woman in her late teens or twenties with Graves' hyperthyroidism. V usage is TRBV7-2 and J usage is TRBJ2-3; D is perhaps TRBD1 or TRBD2 (5 bases each). The specimen was blood. CDR3 nucleotide sequence: TGTGCCAGCAGCCCGAGGGGTATAGTACTCCTGAGCACAGATACGCAGTATTTT. Translating it yields CASSPRGIVLLSTDTQYF. Together with reference TRBV7-2 and TRBJ2-3, the CDR3 gives the full variable domain: GAGVSQSPSNKVTEKGKDVELRCDPISGHTALYWYRQSLGQGLEFLIYFQGNSAPDKSGLPSDRFSAERTGGSVSTLTIQRTQQEDSAVYLCASSPRGIVLLSTDTQYFGPGTRLTVL.